These T cell receptor beta chains were read from a single sample in a study of cytomegalovirus exposure and HLA in healthy donors. Repertoires were generated with immunoSEQ multiplex PCR, while TCRdb's copy carries only in-frame clones and drops some. The sample has about 160,000 clones; roughly 80% are singletons. Sequencing was performed on PBMCs. These receptors came from a woman aged 25 to 39 in good health and CMV-seronegative. Each CDR3 is given with its conserved first and last residue. Fields, in order: D gene, clone size, J gene, V gene, CDR3 protein, CDR3 DNA. The D gene is left open where the match is weak. A clone size is listed for some rows: how often the clone was seen (once, few, many), or a class if it is expanded.

>NA|once|TRBJ1-3|TRBV11-3
CASSRSGSGNTIYF
TGTGCCAGCAGCCGATCGGGTTCTGGAAACACCATATATTTT
>TRBD2|NA|TRBJ2-1|TRBV28
CASSSQSSGGAVEQFF
TGTGCCAGCAGTTCACAATCTAGCGGGGGGGCAGTTGAGCAGTTCTTC
>NA|NA|TRBJ2-1|TRBV5-6
CASSRTLFNEQFF
TGTGCCAGCAGCCGCACTCTTTTTAATGAGCAGTTCTTC
>NA|NA|TRBJ1-1|TRBV6-6
CASSYRGVGERAFF
TGTGCCAGCAGTTACCGCGGAGTTGGGGAGAGGGCTTTCTTT
>TRBD1|NA|TRBJ2-1|TRBV6-1
CASSETGTAQFF
TGTGCCAGCAGTGAGACGGGGACAGCGCAGTTCTTC
>TRBD2|NA|TRBJ2-4|TRBV5-1
CASSSRPSSGGASENIQYF
TGCGCCAGCAGTTCCCGTCCGTCTAGCGGGGGGGCCTCGGAAAACATTCAGTACTTC
>TRBD1|NA|TRBJ2-7|TRBV7-6
CASSPDRGEQYF
TGTGCCAGCAGCCCGGACAGGGGCGAGCAGTACTTC
>NA|NA|TRBJ2-1|TRBV9
CASSVYSYNEQFF
TGTGCCAGCAGCGTATACTCCTACAATGAGCAGTTCTTC
>TRBD1|NA|TRBJ2-1|TRBV5-1
CASSFLTGAGRNEQFF
TGCGCCAGCAGCTTTCTGACAGGGGCTGGAAGAAATGAGCAGTTCTTC
>NA|NA|TRBJ2-2|TRBV19
CASSLAGTGELFF
TGTGCCAGTAGCCTCGCGGGGACCGGGGAGCTGTTTTTT
>NA|NA|TRBJ1-2|TRBV9
CASWNRGGYTF
TGTGCCAGCTGGAATCGGGGAGGCTACACCTTC
>NA|NA|TRBJ2-3|TRBV11-3
CASSPAGGTQYF
TGTGCCAGCAGCCCCGCCGGGGGTACGCAGTATTTT
>NA|NA|TRBJ2-3|TRBV5-1
CASSVRDTSTDTQYF
TGCGCCAGCAGCGTCCGGGACACAAGCACAGATACGCAGTATTTT
>TRBD1|NA|TRBJ1-5|TRBV29-1
CSVVRTPPTGPYQPQHF
TGCAGCGTTGTGCGCACCCCTCCGACAGGGCCTTATCAGCCCCAGCATTTT
>TRBD2|NA|TRBJ2-7|TRBV27
CASSMGGSSYEQYF
TGTGCCAGCAGTATGGGGGGGAGCTCCTACGAGCAGTACTTC
>TRBD1|NA|TRBJ2-1|TRBV7-3
CASSSGGLYNEQFF
TGTGCCAGCAGCTCAGGGGGCTTATACAATGAGCAGTTCTTC
>NA|once|TRBJ2-2|TRBV9
CASSVVGQGFTGELFF
TGTGCCAGCAGCGTAGTTGGGCAGGGGTTCACCGGGGAGCTGTTTTTT
>NA|few|TRBJ2-3|TRBV2
CASSDRGTDTQYF
TGTGCCAGCAGTGACAGGGGTACAGATACGCAGTATTTT
>NA|NA|TRBJ2-7|TRBV5-1
CASSFPQDSYEQYF
TGCGCCAGCAGCTTTCCGCAGGATTCCTACGAGCAGTACTTC
>NA|NA|TRBJ2-1|TRBV7-6
CASSLGTAYNEQFF
TGTGCCAGCAGCTTAGGGACAGCTTACAATGAGCAGTTCTTC
>TRBD1|NA|TRBJ2-7|TRBV5-6
CASSLVLTGAYEQYF
TGTGCCAGCAGCTTAGTCCTGACAGGGGCCTACGAGCAGTACTTC
>NA|once|TRBJ1-1|TRBV7-9
CASSLGGTFAEAFF
TGTGCCAGCAGCTTAGGGGGGACTTTTGCTGAAGCTTTCTTT
>TRBD2|NA|TRBJ2-3|TRBV9
CASSVASGGTDTQYF
TGTGCCAGCAGCGTAGCTAGCGGGGGCACAGATACGCAGTATTTT
>NA|NA|TRBJ2-5|TRBV19
CARPSRQGYLQETQYF
TGTGCCAGACCGTCCCGGCAGGGTTACCTCCAAGAGACCCAGTACTTC
>TRBD2|NA|TRBJ2-5|TRBV5-1
CASSLLAGGETQYF
TGCGCCAGCAGCTTACTAGCGGGGGGGGAGACCCAGTACTTC
>NA|NA|TRBJ2-7|TRBV5-5
CASSFGYEQYF
TGTGCCAGCAGCTTCGGCTACGAGCAGTACTTC
>TRBD2|NA|TRBJ2-2|TRBV5-1
CASSLVAGNTGELFF
TGCGCCAGCAGCTTGGTAGCGGGGAACACCGGGGAGCTGTTTTTT
>TRBD2|NA|TRBJ2-5|TRBV5-1
CASSPTSGGAEETQYF
TGCGCCAGCAGCCCGACTAGCGGGGGGGCGGAAGAGACCCAGTACTTC
>TRBD1|NA|TRBJ1-2|TRBV28
CASSPPGQGVNGYTF
TGTGCCAGCAGTCCACCGGGACAGGGGGTGAATGGCTACACCTTC
>TRBD2|NA|TRBJ2-7|TRBV5-1
CASSFSGSGGEQYF
TGCGCCAGCAGCTTTTCGGGTAGCGGGGGAGAGCAGTACTTC
>TRBD2|NA|TRBJ2-7|TRBV19
CASSIGLAGGVDEQYF
TGTGCCAGTAGTATAGGACTAGCGGGGGGCGTCGACGAGCAGTACTTC
>TRBD1|NA|TRBJ2-3|TRBV6-6
CASSPTGVADTQYF
TGTGCCAGCAGTCCGACAGGGGTGGCAGATACGCAGTATTTT
>NA|NA|TRBJ2-7|TRBV15
CATSRDPGVAYEQYF
TGTGCCACCAGCAGAGATCCGGGGGTAGCCTACGAGCAGTACTTC
>NA|NA|TRBJ2-4|TRBV21-1
CASSRRGRGAAKNIQYF
TGTGCCAGCAGCCGACGCGGGAGGGGGGCAGCCAAAAACATTCAGTACTTC
>TRBD1|NA|TRBJ1-2|TRBV19
CASSRQGLIGYTF
TGTGCCAGTAGTCGACAGGGATTAATTGGCTACACCTTC
>NA|NA|TRBJ1-3|TRBV6-5
CASSYVRGSSGNTIYF
TGTGCCAGCAGTTACGTTCGGGGGAGCTCTGGAAACACCATATATTTT
>TRBD1|NA|TRBJ1-2|TRBV5-1
CASSQDRADYGYTF
TGCGCCAGCAGCCAAGACAGGGCAGACTATGGCTACACCTTC
>NA|NA|TRBJ2-5|TRBV11-2
CASSIQSYRVVGETQYF
TGTGCCAGCAGCATACAATCCTACAGGGTAGTAGGAGAGACCCAGTACTTC
>TRBD1|NA|TRBJ2-7|TRBV28
CASRDSLTGTEQYF
TGTGCCAGCAGGGACTCATTGACAGGGACCGAGCAGTACTTC
>NA|NA|TRBJ1-4|TRBV28
CASRQGVSANEKLFF
TGTGCCAGCAGACAAGGGGTATCTGCTAATGAAAAACTGTTTTTT
>TRBD1|NA|TRBJ1-2|TRBV6-5
CASRGGQAANYGYTF
TGTGCCAGCAGGGGGGGACAGGCAGCTAACTATGGCTACACCTTC
>NA|NA|TRBJ1-6|TRBV18
CASSPAAPGGSPLHF
TGTGCCAGCTCACCTGCAGCCCCGGGAGGCTCACCCCTCCACTTT
>TRBD1|NA|TRBJ2-2|TRBV18
CASSPGQGSTGELFF
TGTGCCAGCTCACCGGGACAGGGGAGCACCGGGGAGCTGTTTTTT
>NA|NA|TRBJ1-4|TRBV25-1
CASSASSTNEKLFF
TGTGCCAGCAGTGCCAGTTCTACTAATGAAAAACTGTTTTTT
>TRBD1|NA|TRBJ1-1|TRBV25-1
CASGGQQNTEAFF
TGTGCCAGCGGGGGACAGCAGAACACTGAAGCTTTCTTT
>NA|once|TRBJ2-2|TRBV5-1
CASSLGPGAYTGELFF
TGCGCCAGCAGCTTGGGGCCAGGGGCTTACACCGGGGAGCTGTTTTTT
>NA|NA|TRBJ2-5|TRBV7-9
CASSFRDNQETQYF
TGTGCCAGCAGCTTCCGGGACAATCAAGAGACCCAGTACTTC
>TRBD1|NA|TRBJ1-5|TRBV18
CASSPALRQGNQPQHF
TGTGCCAGCTCACCAGCTCTGAGACAGGGTAATCAGCCCCAGCATTTT
>NA|NA|TRBJ1-1|TRBV2
CASNVGLNTEAFF
TGTGCCAGCAACGTGGGCTTGAACACTGAAGCTTTCTTT
>NA|few|TRBJ2-1|TRBV7-6
CASSSLWGESYNEQFF
TGTGCCAGCAGCTCCCTTTGGGGGGAGAGCTACAATGAGCAGTTCTTC
>NA|NA|TRBJ2-1|TRBV6-5
CASSYYAGGNEQFF
TGTGCCAGCAGTTACTACGCGGGTGGAAATGAGCAGTTCTTC
>NA|NA|TRBJ2-7|TRBV9
CASSPYGGASSYEQYF
TGTGCCAGCAGCCCTTATGGCGGGGCTAGCTCCTACGAGCAGTACTTC